A selection of T cell receptor beta chains follows, all from one sample in a study of vaccination and CD4 T cells after COVID-19. TCRdb redid the calling of the PCR reads with MiXCR, one entry per CDR3 protein. This table has roughly 16,000 distinct CDR3 sequences, roughly 76% appearing once. Their cognate antigens are unknown. The sequenced material came from CD4+ T cells from blood, cultured in vitro. These receptors all come from a human donor who had recovered from COVID-19. Each CDR3 is given with its conserved first and last residue. A D gene is named only where the DNA matches it firmly. Some rows mark clone size as missing; the rest say once, few, many or name a class of expanded clone.

CDR3 length,J gene,V gene,D gene,clone size,CDR3 DNA,CDR3 protein
13,TRBJ1-2,TRBV20-1,-,-,TGCAGCTCACTCCCTGGGGTAAACTATGGCTACACCTTC,CSSLPGVNYGYTF
14,TRBJ1-1,TRBV6-1,-,-,TGTGCCAGCAGCACCGACAGTCGGTTGGCTGAAGCTTTCTTT,CASSTDSRLAEAFF
15,TRBJ2-7,TRBV11-2,-,-,TGTGCCAGCAGCCTCCGATTCAATCCTGGGTACGAGCAGTACTTC,CASSLRFNPGYEQYF
12,TRBJ1-2,TRBV24-1,-,-,TGTGCCACCTCCGGGACAAGCTATGGCTACACCTTC,CATSGTSYGYTF
14,TRBJ2-7,TRBV5-1,-,-,TGCGCCAGCAGCTTAGTACTGGGGGATAGCGAGCAGTACTTC,CASSLVLGDSEQYF
13,TRBJ1-1,TRBV7-9,-,few,TGTGCCAGCAGCTTAGAGCTCCCGGGTGAAGCTTTCTTT,CASSLELPGEAFF
15,TRBJ2-3,TRBV29-1,-,-,TGCAGCGTTGAACTTTTTTCGGGGCGCACAGATACGCAGTATTTT,CSVELFSGRTDTQYF
15,TRBJ2-3,TRBV27,TRBD2,few,TGTGCCAGCAGTTGGCTAGCGGGAGGTCGAGATACGCAGTATTTT,CASSWLAGGRDTQYF
13,TRBJ1-2,TRBV19,-,-,TGTGCCAGTAAGGGCCAGGGACGGGATGGCTACACCTTC,CASKGQGRDGYTF
15,TRBJ1-2,TRBV20-1,TRBD1,once,TGCAGTGCTAGAGGCGTCTCTAGACAGGGTTATGGCTACACCTTC,CSARGVSRQGYGYTF
13,TRBJ1-5,TRBV2,-,-,TGTGCCAGCAGGGGGGACATAGGGCAGCCCCAGCATTTT,CASRGDIGQPQHF
12,TRBJ1-5,TRBV20-1,-,-,TGCAGTGCCAACCCCACGGGGCAGCCCCAGCATTTT,CSANPTGQPQHF
13,TRBJ1-2,TRBV2,-,-,TGTGCCAGCAAGGGACGGTGGACCTATGGCTACACCTTC,CASKGRWTYGYTF
14,TRBJ1-1,TRBV6-5,-,-,TGTGCCAGCAGTTACTCGGGTGCGGGCCCTGAAGCTTTCTTT,CASSYSGAGPEAFF
14,TRBJ1-5,TRBV20-1,-,few,TGCAGTGCCGGTTCGGTTGGGGGGCTAAAGCCCCAGCATTTT,CSAGSVGGLKPQHF
12,TRBJ2-7,TRBV7-2,-,-,TGTGCCAGCAGCTTAAGGGCCTACGAGCAGTACTTC,CASSLRAYEQYF
13,TRBJ2-3,TRBV6-5,-,-,TGTGCCAGCAGTTACGAGGGAGGTGGGACGCAGTATTTT,CASSYEGGGTQYF
16,TRBJ2-1,TRBV7-9,TRBD2,-,TGTGCCAGCAGCAGACTAGCGGGGGGCTCCTACAATGAGCAGTTCTTC,CASSRLAGGSYNEQFF
18,TRBJ2-2,TRBV15,-,-,TGTGCCACCAGCAGAGATCTAAGGGACTGGGAGGACACCGGGGAGCTGTTTTTT,CATSRDLRDWEDTGELFF
18,TRBJ2-6,TRBV28,TRBD1,-,TGTGCCAGCAGTTTATCACAGGGGCAGGGGTCTGGGGCCAACGTCCTGACTTTC,CASSLSQGQGSGANVLTF
13,TRBJ1-1,TRBV6-2/TRBV6-3,-,-,TGTGCCAGCAGTTACGCGGAAAACACTGAAGCTTTCTTT,CASSYAENTEAFF
13,TRBJ1-5,TRBV15,-,few,TGTGCCACCAGCAGAGATTTAGGTCAGCCCCAGCATTTT,CATSRDLGQPQHF
16,TRBJ1-1,TRBV4-1,TRBD1,once,TGCGCCAGCAGCACCGATCCGACGACAGGGGGAACTGAAGCTTTCTTT,CASSTDPTTGGTEAFF
13,TRBJ1-6,TRBV7-3,-,-,TGTGCCAGCAGCTTAGTGGCCCGGGACCCCCTCCACTTT,CASSLVARDPLHF
15,TRBJ2-1,TRBV6-1,-,-,TGTGCCAGCAAACGGGGCCCGGCTCGGGACAATGAGCAGTTCTTC,CASKRGPARDNEQFF
13,TRBJ1-2,TRBV20-1,-,-,TGCAGTGCTGATACAGGGAAGAGCTATGGCTACACCTTC,CSADTGKSYGYTF
17,TRBJ2-3,TRBV7-9,-,-,TGTGCCAGCAGCCAAGTGATCGCCATCCCCGGCCCAGATACGCAGTATTTT,CASSQVIAIPGPDTQYF
13,TRBJ1-5,TRBV2,-,-,TGTGCCAGCAAGGGCAGGGACAATCAGCCCCAGCATTTT,CASKGRDNQPQHF
15,TRBJ2-7,TRBV20-1,TRBD2,-,TGCAGTGCTAGAGCGGCTAGCGGGACTGTCTACGAGCAGTACTTC,CSARAASGTVYEQYF
14,TRBJ2-1,TRBV10-3,TRBD2,-,TGTGCCATCAGTGGTGAGCGGGAGTACAATGAGCAGTTCTTC,CAISGEREYNEQFF
15,TRBJ2-7,TRBV6-1,TRBD2,-,TGTGCCAGCAGAACACCGGGACTAGCGGACTACGAGCAGTACTTC,CASRTPGLADYEQYF
15,TRBJ1-2,TRBV7-8,-,-,TGTGCCAGCAGCTTAGTTGGTCAGGGAGACTATGGCTACACCTTC,CASSLVGQGDYGYTF
17,TRBJ2-2,TRBV15,TRBD2,-,TGTGCCACCAGGACGTCTACTAGCGCCTCGCAGACCGGGGAGCTGTTTTTT,CATRTSTSASQTGELFF
15,TRBJ1-1,TRBV27,-,-,TGTGCCAGCAATCCAACTACAGGGATTCGAACTGAAGCTTTCTTT,CASNPTTGIRTEAFF
16,TRBJ1-1,TRBV19,-,-,TGTGCCAGTAGTATAGAATATGGCGGTCGGTTCACTGAAGCTTTCTTT,CASSIEYGGRFTEAFF
15,TRBJ2-3,TRBV12-3/TRBV12-4,-,-,TGTGCCAGCTCCCTGGAGACGGGTAAAGGAGATACGCAGTATTTT,CASSLETGKGDTQYF
14,TRBJ1-6,TRBV5-4,-,-,TGTGCCAGTACGGCAGACCTCGGGATTTCACCCCTCCACTTT,CASTADLGISPLHF
16,TRBJ1-5,TRBV27,TRBD1,-,TGTGCCAGCAGTTGGGGACCGGGACAGGGAATCAATGCCCAGCATTTT,CASSWGPGQGINAQHF